The clone carrying this T cell receptor beta chain was counted ten times or more. Its target is not known. Libraries of bulk TCR were made by previously described methods (with listed TCR primers). In TCRdb, the PCR reads were re-called with MiXCR into one record per CDR3 protein. The sample lists a few hundred thousand distinct CDR3 sequences, around a fifth occurring once. These data originate in a study of molecular identifiers for immune sequencing clone quantification. Study-level background: Replicates partitioned RNA from approximately 20,000 or 98,000 naive CD8 cells into five parts, sequencing four.

Germline V gene data show CDR1 as SGHDT and CDR2 as YYEEEE. V shed 4 bases, J shed 3 bases, and the junction held 3 bases outside the gene matches. The CDR3 runs to 13 residues. Regarding the study as a whole: A shared barcode on identical TCR molecules could lead to underestimated sizes for highly expanded clones. Over 98% of effector molecules, but under 1% in naive cells, were held by clones with more than 20 RNA copies.

Material: naive CD8+ T cells from blood, with Jurkat cell RNA spiked in. Documented subset: FACS-sorted CD8+CD4-CCR7+CD45RA+ naive T cells. The V call is TRBV5-6, the J call TRBJ2-7; TRBD2 agrees at 8 bases. The receptor's source is a human donor in good health. Some libraries in this study had Jurkat cell RNA spiked in. The CDR3 sequence is CASSGGRRYEQYF. CDR3 nucleotide sequence: TGTGCCAGCAGCGGCGGGAGGCGCTACGAGCAGTACTTC.